This T cell receptor (beta chain) was recovered during a study of response to subunit inactivated influenza vaccine. Whole-study findings and limits: Authors suggested few new T cells are recruited by each seasonal influenza vaccination.

The ends were cut back, 0 bases at V and 7 bases at J, with 11 bases in the middle. From germline, CDR1 is SGDLS and CDR2 YYNGEE. This CDR3 has 14 amino acids. From the RT-PCR reads, TCRdb called clonotypes with MiXCR, one entry per CDR3 protein. Of 300,000 to 350,000 distinct CDR3 sequences listed, 22% were seen once; the top ten hold about 9.4%. This clonotype was seen many times. The antigen remains unidentified. The V gene is TRBV9, the J gene TRBJ2-1, with a possible D match to TRBD2 (7 bases). The source is a man between 50 and 69 years old who received an inactivated influenza vaccine. The source was PBMCs from blood, collected less than 22 months after vaccination. The CDR3 here is CASSVEGGGNEQFF. The CDR3 DNA reads TGTGCCAGCAGCGTAGAGGGAGGGGGGAATGAGCAGTTCTTC.